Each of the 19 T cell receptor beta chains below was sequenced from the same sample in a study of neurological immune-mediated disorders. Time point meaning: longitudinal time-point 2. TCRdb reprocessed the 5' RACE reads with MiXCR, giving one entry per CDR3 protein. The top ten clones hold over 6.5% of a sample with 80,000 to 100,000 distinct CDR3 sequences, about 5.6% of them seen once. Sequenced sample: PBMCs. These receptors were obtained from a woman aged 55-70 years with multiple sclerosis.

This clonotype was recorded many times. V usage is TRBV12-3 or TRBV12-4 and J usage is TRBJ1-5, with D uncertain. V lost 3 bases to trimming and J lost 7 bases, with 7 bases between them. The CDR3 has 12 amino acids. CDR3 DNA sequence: TGTGCCAGCAGTTTTGGGAGACAGCCCCAGCATTTT. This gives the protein CASSFGRQPQHF.

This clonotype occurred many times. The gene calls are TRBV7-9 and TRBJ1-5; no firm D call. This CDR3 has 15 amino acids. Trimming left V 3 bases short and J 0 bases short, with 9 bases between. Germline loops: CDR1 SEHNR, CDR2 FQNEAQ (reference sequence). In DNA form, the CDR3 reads TGTGCCAGCAGCTTGGGTGGGTATAGCAATCAGCCCCAGCATTTT. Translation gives CASSLGGYSNQPQHF.

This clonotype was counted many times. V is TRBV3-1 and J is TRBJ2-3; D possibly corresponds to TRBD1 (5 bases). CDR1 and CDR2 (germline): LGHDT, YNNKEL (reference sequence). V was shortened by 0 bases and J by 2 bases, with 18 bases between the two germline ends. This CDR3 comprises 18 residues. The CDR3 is CASSQESRADRPTDTQYF. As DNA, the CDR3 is TGTGCCAGCAGCCAAGAATCACGGGCCGACAGACCCACAGATACGCAGTATTTT.

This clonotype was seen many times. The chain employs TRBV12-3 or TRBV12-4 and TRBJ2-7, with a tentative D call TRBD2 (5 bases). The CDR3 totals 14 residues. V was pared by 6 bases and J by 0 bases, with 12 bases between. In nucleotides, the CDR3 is TGTGCCAGCAGGAGGGAAGGGAGCTCCTACGAGCAGTACTTC. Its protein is CASRREGSSYEQYF.

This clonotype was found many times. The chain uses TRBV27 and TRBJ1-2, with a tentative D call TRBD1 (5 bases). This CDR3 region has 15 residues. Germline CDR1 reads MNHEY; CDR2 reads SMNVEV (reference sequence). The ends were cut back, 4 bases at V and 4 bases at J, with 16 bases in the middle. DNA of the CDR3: TGTGCCAGCAGTTCGCACAGGCTTTTAAGCTATGGCTACACCTTC. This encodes CASSSHRLLSYGYTF.

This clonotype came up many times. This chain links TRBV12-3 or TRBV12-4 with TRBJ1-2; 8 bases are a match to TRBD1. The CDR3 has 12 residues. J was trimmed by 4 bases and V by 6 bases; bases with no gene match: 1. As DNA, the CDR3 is TGTGCCAGCAGAGGACAGGGCTATGGCTACACCTTC. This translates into CASRGQGYGYTF.

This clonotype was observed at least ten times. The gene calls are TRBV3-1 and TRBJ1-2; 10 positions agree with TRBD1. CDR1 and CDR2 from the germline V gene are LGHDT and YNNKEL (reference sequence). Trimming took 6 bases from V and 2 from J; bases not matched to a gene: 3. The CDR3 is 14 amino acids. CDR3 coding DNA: TGTGCCAGCAGTGAGACAGGGGGCAACTATGGCTACACCTTC. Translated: CASSETGGNYGYTF.

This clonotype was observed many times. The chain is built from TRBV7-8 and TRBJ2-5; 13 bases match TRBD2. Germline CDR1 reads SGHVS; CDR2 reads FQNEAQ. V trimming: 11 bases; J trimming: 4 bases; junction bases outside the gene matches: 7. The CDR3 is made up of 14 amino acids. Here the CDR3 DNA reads TGTGCCCTAAGGACTAGCGGGGGTTCAGAGACCCAGTACTTC. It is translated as CALRTSGGSETQYF.

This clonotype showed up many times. The DNA for the CDR3 is TGTGCCAGCAGCGATACAGGGGTCTATGGCTACACCTTC. It yields the protein CASSDTGVYGYTF. The J gene is TRBJ1-2, the V gene TRBV6-1, with 7 bases fitting TRBD1. V lost 6 bases to trimming and J lost 4 bases; unmatched junction nucleotides: 5. The CDR3 runs 13 residues. The germline CDR1 and CDR2 sequences are MNHNS and SASEGT.

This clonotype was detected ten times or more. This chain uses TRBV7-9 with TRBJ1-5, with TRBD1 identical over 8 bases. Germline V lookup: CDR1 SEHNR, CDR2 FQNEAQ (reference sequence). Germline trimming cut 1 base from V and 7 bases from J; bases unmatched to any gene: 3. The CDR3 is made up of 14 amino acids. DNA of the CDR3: TGTGCCAGCAGCTTAGAACAGGGGGGCCAGCCCCAGCATTTT. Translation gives CASSLEQGGQPQHF.

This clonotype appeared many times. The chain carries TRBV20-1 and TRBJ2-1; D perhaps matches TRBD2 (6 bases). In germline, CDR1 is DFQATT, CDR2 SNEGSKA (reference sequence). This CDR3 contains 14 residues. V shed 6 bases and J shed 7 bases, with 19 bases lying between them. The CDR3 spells CSATTSAYPNEQFF. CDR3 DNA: TGCAGTGCAACGACTAGTGCCTACCCGAATGAGCAGTTCTTC.

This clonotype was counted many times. CDR3 residues: CASRPPRGTEAFF. CDR3 DNA sequence: TGTGCCAGCAGGCCCCCCAGGGGCACTGAAGCTTTCTTT. The chain is built from TRBV12-3 or TRBV12-4 and TRBJ1-1, with a weak D call TRBD1 (6 bases). The CDR3 extends over 13 amino acids. V dropped 6 bases and J dropped 4 bases, with 12 bases sitting between them.

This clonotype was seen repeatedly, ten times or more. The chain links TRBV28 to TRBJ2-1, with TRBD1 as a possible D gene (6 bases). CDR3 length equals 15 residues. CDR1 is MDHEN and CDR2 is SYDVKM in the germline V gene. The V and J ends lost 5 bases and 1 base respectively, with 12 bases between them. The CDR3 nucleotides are TGTGCCAGCAGTCATTACAGGGTGTCCTACAATGAGCAGTTCTTC. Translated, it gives CASSHYRVSYNEQFF.

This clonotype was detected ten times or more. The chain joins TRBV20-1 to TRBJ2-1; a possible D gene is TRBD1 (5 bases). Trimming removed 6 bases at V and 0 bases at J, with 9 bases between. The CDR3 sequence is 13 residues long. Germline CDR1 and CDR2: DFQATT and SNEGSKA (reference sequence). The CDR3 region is CSASDTSYNEQFF. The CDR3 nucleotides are TGCAGTGCCTCGGACACCTCCTACAATGAGCAGTTCTTC.

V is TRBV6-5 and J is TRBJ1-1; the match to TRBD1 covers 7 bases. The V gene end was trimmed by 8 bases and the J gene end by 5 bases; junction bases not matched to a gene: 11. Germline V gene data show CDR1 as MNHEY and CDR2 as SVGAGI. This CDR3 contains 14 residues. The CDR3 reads CASRSGGSLTEAFF. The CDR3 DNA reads TGTGCCAGCCGGTCAGGGGGAAGTTTGACTGAAGCTTTCTTT.

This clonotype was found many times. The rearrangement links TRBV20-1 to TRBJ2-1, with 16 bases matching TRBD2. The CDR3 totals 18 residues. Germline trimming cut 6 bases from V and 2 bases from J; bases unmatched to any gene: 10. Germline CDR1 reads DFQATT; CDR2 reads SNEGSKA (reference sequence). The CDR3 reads CSAPPGTSGGGTYNEQFF. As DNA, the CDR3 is TGCAGTGCACCACCCGGGACTAGCGGGGGGGGGACCTACAATGAGCAGTTCTTC.

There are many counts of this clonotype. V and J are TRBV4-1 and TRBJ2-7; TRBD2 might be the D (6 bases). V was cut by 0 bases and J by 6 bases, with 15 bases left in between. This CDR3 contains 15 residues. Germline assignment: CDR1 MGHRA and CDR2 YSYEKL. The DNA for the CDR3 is TGCGCCAGCAGCCAAGAAGAGGGACTCCTATCCGAGCAGTACTTC. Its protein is CASSQEEGLLSEQYF.

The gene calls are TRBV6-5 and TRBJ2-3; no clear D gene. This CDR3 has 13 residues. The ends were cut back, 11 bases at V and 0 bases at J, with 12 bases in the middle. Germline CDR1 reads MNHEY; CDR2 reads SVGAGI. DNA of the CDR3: TGTGCCGCAAGGGCGCCGAGCACAGATACGCAGTATTTT. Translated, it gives CAARAPSTDTQYF.

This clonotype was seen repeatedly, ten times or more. Here the CDR3 reads CASSFRQAGASTDTQYF. DNA of the CDR3: TGCGCCAGCAGCTTCCGGCAAGCGGGCGCTAGCACAGATACGCAGTATTTT. V gene TRBV5-1 combines with J gene TRBJ2-3, with D possibly TRBD2 on 6 matching bases. The germline gives CDR1 SGHRS, CDR2 YFSETQ. The CDR3 spans 17 residues. V was pared by 2 bases and J by 0 bases, with 16 bases between.